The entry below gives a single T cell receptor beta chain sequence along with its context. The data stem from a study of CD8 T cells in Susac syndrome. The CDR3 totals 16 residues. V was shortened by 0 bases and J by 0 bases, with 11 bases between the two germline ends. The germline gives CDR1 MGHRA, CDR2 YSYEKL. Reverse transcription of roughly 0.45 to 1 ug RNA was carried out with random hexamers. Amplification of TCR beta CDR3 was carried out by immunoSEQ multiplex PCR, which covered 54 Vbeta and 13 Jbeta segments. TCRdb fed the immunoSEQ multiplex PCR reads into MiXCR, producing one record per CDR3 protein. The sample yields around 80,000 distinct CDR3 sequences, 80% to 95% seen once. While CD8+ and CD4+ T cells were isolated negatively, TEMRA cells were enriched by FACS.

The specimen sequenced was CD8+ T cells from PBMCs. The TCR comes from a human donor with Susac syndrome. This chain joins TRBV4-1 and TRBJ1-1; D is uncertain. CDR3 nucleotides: TGCGCCAGCAGCCAAGATGTGCGGATCTTGAACACTGAAGCTTTCTTT. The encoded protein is CASSQDVRILNTEAFF.